A single sample gave rise to the 8 T cell receptor beta chains below, sequenced in a study of response to subunit inactivated influenza vaccine. TCRdb re-called the RT-PCR reads through MiXCR, storing one row per CDR3 protein. The sample shows some 600,000 distinct CDR3 sequences, less than 15% of them seen only once. The sequenced sample was PBMCs from blood, obtained 14 to 15 days before vaccination. These receptor sequences come from a man aged 50 or older who received an inactivated influenza vaccine.

This clonotype was seen many times. The V call is TRBV12-3 or TRBV12-4, the J call TRBJ1-1; possibly TRBD1 for D (6 bases). The CDR3 is made up of 14 amino acids. The V gene lost 4 bases and the J gene lost 2 bases, with 11 bases spanning the gap. CDR3 sequence (DNA): TGTGCCAGCAGTTCCTGGACAGCCAACACTGAAGCTTTCTTT. This encodes CASSSWTANTEAFF.

This clonotype was picked up many times. This sequence joins TRBV12-3 or TRBV12-4 and TRBJ1-1; 10 bases fit TRBD1. With 1 base clipped from V and 2 bases from J, the junction kept 1 base outside the gene matches. The CDR3 is 15 residues long. CDR3 bases: TGTGCCAGCAGTTTAGGGGACAGGGGAAACACTGAAGCTTTCTTT. This sequence encodes CASSLGDRGNTEAFF.

V gene TRBV28 combines with J gene TRBJ2-7; maybe TRBD1 (6 bases). CDR1 is MDHEN, CDR2 SYDVKM, per germline. Trimming stripped 7 bases from V and 0 bases from J, with 16 bases between. This CDR3 has 15 residues. CDR3 DNA sequence: TGTGCCAGCACCTCCCCTAGGGGGTCCTCCTACGAGCAGTACTTC. The encoded protein is CASTSPRGSSYEQYF.

This clonotype was counted only a few times. This rearrangement joins TRBV2 to TRBJ2-1; TRBD2 matches at 9 bases. The V segment lost 3 bases and the J segment 9 bases; nucleotides outside the gene matches: 9. Looked up from germline, CDR1 is SNHLY and CDR2 is FYNNEI. The CDR3 covers 15 residues. In DNA, the CDR3 is TGTGCCAGCAGTGACGATAGCGGGAGCGGGGGTGAGCAGTTCTTC. It is translated as CASSDDSGSGGEQFF.

This clonotype was observed at least ten times. CDR3 sequence (DNA): TGCAGTGCTAGAGATAAGCGACAGGGGGCAAACGAGCAGTACTTC. This gives the protein CSARDKRQGANEQYF. The V call is TRBV20-1, the J call TRBJ2-7, with 10 positions matching TRBD1. This CDR3 comprises 15 residues. Trimming removed 0 bases from V and 5 bases from J; junction bases left unmatched: 7. Germline CDR1 DFQATT, CDR2 SNEGSKA (reference sequence).

This clonotype has ten or more counts. V usage is TRBV14 and J usage is TRBJ1-1, with TRBD1 as a possible D gene (5 bases). This CDR3 has 15 amino acids. V dropped 0 bases and J dropped 5 bases, with 13 bases sitting between them. Germline CDR1 and CDR2: SGHDN and FVKESK. The CDR3 reads CASSQEIEGMTEAFF. The CDR3 nucleotides read TGTGCCAGCAGCCAAGAAATAGAGGGGATGACTGAAGCTTTCTTT.

This clonotype was found a few times. The final CDR3 position lacks the conserved phenylalanine or tryptophan, pointing to a likely read error. The chain couples TRBV7-2 to TRBJ2-3; no definite D call. CDR1 and CDR2 from the germline V gene are SGHTA and FQGNSA. V lost 5 bases, J lost 5 bases, and 11 bases lay in between. CDR3 length: 13 residues. CDR3 DNA: TGTGCCAGCAGCGTACAATTTGTAGATACGCAGTATTAT. Residues: CASSVQFVDTQYY.

The genes are TRBV27 and TRBJ2-1; 13 bases are shared with TRBD2. The trim removed 4 bases at V and 7 bases at J, leaving 13 bases unmatched. The CDR3 is made up of 18 amino acids. The germline V gene encodes CDR1 MNHEY and CDR2 SMNVEV (reference sequence). CDR3 amino acids: CASSSTRTSGGRDNEQFF. In DNA form, the CDR3 reads TGTGCCAGCAGTTCCACGCGGACTAGCGGGGGCCGGGATAATGAGCAGTTCTTC.